A selection of T cell receptor beta chains follows, all from one sample in a study of OX40 agonist ivuxolimab in advanced cancers. Clones were read by immunoSEQ multiplex PCR, and TCRdb kept only the in-frame ones, dropping some. In the table there are 40,000 to 50,000 clones, 82% of which are singletons. The starting material was CD4+ or CD8+ T cells sorted from blood, obtained in a trial of the OX40 agonist ivuxolimab. The source is an adult with an advanced solid tumor such as melanoma, head and neck, liver or kidney cancer. The CDR3 runs from the conserved cysteine through the conserved F or W. The order of the fields is J gene, V gene, D gene, clone size, CDR3 DNA, CDR3 protein. D genes are given only for firm matches. The size of a clone is reported for some rows only, either as once, few or many, or as a class for expanded clones.

TRBJ1-1	TRBV6-6	-	few	TGTGCCAGCAGTTACGATCGGCAGAACACTGAAGCTTTCTTT	CASSYDRQNTEAFF
TRBJ2-6	TRBV15	-	once	TGTGCCACCAGCAGAGGATTTTCTGGGGCCAACGTCCTGACTTTC	CATSRGFSGANVLTF
TRBJ2-6	TRBV27	-	-	TGTGCCAGCAGAAGTACCTCTGGGGCCAACGTCCTGACTTTC	CASRSTSGANVLTF
TRBJ2-1	TRBV7-2	-	-	TGTGCCAGCAGCTTACTAGCAGCGCAGTTCTTC	CASSLLAAQFF
TRBJ2-1	TRBV6-5	-	once	TGTGCCAGCAGTTACTCCCAAAACCTCCGCTACAATGAGCAGTTCTTC	CASSYSQNLRYNEQFF
TRBJ2-1	TRBV7-2	TRBD2	-	TGTGCCAGCAGCTTAAGCGGGGGCTCCTACAATGAGCAGTTCTTC	CASSLSGGSYNEQFF
TRBJ2-7	TRBV19	-	-	TGTGCCAGTAGCATGTCGCAGAGAAACGGGGAGCAGTACTTC	CASSMSQRNGEQYF
TRBJ2-1	TRBV11-2	-	-	TGTGCCAGCAGCCCCACGGGGCTTCCCTGGTACAATGAGCAGTTCTTC	CASSPTGLPWYNEQFF
TRBJ2-5	TRBV5-4	-	-	TGTGCCAGCAGCAGCGAAGGGGAGACCCAGTACTTC	CASSSEGETQYF
TRBJ1-5	TRBV10-1	TRBD1	-	TGCGCCAGCAGTGGAGGGGGCCATCAGCCCCAGCATTTT	CASSGGGHQPQHF
TRBJ2-7	TRBV11-2	-	-	TGTGCCAGCAGCTTACCTAGGAGGTACGAGCAGTACTTC	CASSLPRRYEQYF
TRBJ1-1	TRBV9	-	few	TGTGCCAGCAGCGTAGGTCCAGGGTTGTATGAAGCTTTCTTT	CASSVGPGLYEAFF
TRBJ2-2	TRBV6-6	-	-	TGTGCCAGCAGTTACTCAGGGTTTATGAACACCGGGGAGCTGTTTTTT	CASSYSGFMNTGELFF
TRBJ2-3	TRBV5-6	TRBD2	-	TGTGCCAGCAGCTTGAGAGCGGGGGACTTCACAGATACGCAGTATTTT	CASSLRAGDFTDTQYF
TRBJ2-2	TRBV30	-	-	TGTGCCTGGAGTGTGTCCAGTCTAACCGGGGAGCTGTTTTTT	CAWSVSSLTGELFF
TRBJ1-6	TRBV9	-	-	TGTGCCAGCAGCGTAGAATCGTCCCCTAATTCACCCCTCCACTTT	CASSVESSPNSPLHF
TRBJ2-1	TRBV11-1	-	-	TGTGCCAGCAGCCGCCGGGAAAACCTGCGGGAGCAGTTCTTC	CASSRRENLREQFF
TRBJ2-1	TRBV19	TRBD1	-	TGTGCCAGTAGTAGAAGACAGGGGGCTAATGAGCAGTTCTTC	CASSRRQGANEQFF
TRBJ2-2	TRBV10-3	TRBD1	-	TGTGCCATAGGCGGACAGGGGGTGAGCACCGGGGAGCTGTTTTTT	CAIGGQGVSTGELFF
TRBJ2-3	TRBV4-2	-	-	TGTGCCAGCAGCCAAGATTTTCGACAAGCAGATACGCAGTATTTT	CASSQDFRQADTQYF
TRBJ1-1	TRBV15	-	-	TGTGCCACCAGCAGGGGAATCGGCGGTACTGAAGCTTTCTTT	CATSRGIGGTEAFF
TRBJ1-5	TRBV2	-	-	TGTGCCAGCCGATTAAGCAATCAGCCCCAGCATTTT	CASRLSNQPQHF
TRBJ2-3	TRBV5-4	TRBD1	-	TGTGCCAGCAGCCAGAAAAACAGGGGCCCAGATACACAGTATTTT	CASSQKNRGPDTQYF
TRBJ1-6	TRBV6-1	TRBD1	-	TGTGCCAGCAGGGGGACAGGAGCTGGTTCACCCCTCCACTTT	CASRGTGAGSPLHF